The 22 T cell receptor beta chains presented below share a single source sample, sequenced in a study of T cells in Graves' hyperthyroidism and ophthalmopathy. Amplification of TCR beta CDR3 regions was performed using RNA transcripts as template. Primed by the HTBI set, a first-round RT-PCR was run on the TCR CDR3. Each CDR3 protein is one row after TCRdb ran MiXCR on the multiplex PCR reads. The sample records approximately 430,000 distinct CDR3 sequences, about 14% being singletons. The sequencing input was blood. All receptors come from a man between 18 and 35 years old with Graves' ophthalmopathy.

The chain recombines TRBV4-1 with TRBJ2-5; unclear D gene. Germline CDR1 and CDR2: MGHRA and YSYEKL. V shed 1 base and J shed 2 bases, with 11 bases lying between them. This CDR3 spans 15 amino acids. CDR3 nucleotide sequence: TGCGCCAGCAGCCAAGGACCCAGCCAGCAAGAGACCCAGTACTTC. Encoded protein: CASSQGPSQQETQYF.

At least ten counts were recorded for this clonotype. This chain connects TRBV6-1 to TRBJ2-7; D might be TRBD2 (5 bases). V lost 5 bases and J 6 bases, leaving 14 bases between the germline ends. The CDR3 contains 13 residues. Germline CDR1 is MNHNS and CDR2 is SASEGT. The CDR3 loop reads CASSFGPEGEQYF. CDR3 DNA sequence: TGTGCCAGCAGTTTCGGACCCGAGGGCGAGCAGTACTTC.

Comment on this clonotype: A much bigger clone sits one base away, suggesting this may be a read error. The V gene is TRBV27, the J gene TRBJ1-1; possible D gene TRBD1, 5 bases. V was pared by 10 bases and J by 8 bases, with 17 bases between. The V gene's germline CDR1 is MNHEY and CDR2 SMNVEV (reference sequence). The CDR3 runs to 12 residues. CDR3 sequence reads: CANRKTGSEAFF. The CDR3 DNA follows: TGTGCCAACAGAAAAACAGGATCCGAAGCTTTCTTT.

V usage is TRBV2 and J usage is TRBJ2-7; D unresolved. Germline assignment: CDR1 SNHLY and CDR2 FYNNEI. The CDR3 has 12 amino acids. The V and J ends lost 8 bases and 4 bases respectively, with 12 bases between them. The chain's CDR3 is CASDEVGYEQYF. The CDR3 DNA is TGTGCCAGCGACGAGGTGGGGTACGAGCAGTACTTC.

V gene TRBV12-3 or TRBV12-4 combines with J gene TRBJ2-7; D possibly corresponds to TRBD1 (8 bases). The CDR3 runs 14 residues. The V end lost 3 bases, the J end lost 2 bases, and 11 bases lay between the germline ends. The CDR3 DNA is TGTGCCAGCAGTTTTACAGGGGGGGCCTACGAGCAGTACTTC. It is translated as CASSFTGGAYEQYF.

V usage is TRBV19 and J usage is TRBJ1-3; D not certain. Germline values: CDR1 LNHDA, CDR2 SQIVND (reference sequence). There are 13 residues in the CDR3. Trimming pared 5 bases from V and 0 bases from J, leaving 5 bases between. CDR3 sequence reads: CASSGSSGNTIYF. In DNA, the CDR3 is TGTGCCAGTAGTGGCAGCTCTGGAAACACCATATATTTT.

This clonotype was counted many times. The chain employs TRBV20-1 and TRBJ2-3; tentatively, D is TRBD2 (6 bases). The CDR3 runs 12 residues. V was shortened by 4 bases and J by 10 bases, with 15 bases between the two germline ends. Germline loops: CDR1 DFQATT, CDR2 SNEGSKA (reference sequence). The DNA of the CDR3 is TGCAGTGCTACGGAGGGCGAGATAGCGCAGTATTTT. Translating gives CSATEGEIAQYF.

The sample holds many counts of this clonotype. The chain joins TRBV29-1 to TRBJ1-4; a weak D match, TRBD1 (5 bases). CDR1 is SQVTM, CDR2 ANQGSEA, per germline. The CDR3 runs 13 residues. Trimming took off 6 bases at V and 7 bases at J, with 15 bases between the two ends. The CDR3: CSVQGGSVEKLFF. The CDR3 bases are TGCAGCGTCCAGGGAGGTTCAGTTGAAAAACTGTTTTTT. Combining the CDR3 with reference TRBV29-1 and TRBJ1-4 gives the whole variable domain SAVISQKPSRDICQRGTSLTIQCQVDSQVTMMFWYRQQPGQSLTLIATANQGSEATYESGFVIDKFPISRPNLTFSTLTVSNMSPEDSSIYLCSVQGGSVEKLFFGSGTQLSVL.

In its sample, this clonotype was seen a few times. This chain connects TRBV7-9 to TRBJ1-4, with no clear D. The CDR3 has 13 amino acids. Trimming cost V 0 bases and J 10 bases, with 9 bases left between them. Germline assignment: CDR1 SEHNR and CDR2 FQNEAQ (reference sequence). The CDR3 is CASSLAGVGKLFF. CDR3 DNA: TGTGCCAGCAGCTTAGCTGGGGTCGGAAAACTGTTTTTT.

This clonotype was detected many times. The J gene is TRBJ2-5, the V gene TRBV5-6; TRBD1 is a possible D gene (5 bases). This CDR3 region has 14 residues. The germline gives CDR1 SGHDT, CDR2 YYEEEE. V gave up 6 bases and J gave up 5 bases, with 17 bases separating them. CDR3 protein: CASTQLGAGETQYF. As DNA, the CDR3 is TGTGCCAGCACCCAGCTTGGGGCCGGGGAGACCCAGTACTTC.

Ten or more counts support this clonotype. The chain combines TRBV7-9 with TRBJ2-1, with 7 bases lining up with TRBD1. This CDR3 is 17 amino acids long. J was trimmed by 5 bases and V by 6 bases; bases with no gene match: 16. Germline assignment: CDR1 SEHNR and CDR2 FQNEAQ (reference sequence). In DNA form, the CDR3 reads TGTGCCAGCAGAAAAGGCACCCTGGGCCAGGGGGACAATGAGCAGTTCTTC. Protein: CASRKGTLGQGDNEQFF.

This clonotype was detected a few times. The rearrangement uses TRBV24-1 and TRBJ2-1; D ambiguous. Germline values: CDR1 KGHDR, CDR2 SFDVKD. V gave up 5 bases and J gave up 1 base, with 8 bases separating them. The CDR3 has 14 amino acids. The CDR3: CATSASGSYNEQFF. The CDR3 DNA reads TGTGCCACCAGTGCTTCAGGTTCCTACAATGAGCAGTTCTTC.

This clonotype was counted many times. The CDR3 reads CASSSRGANYGYTF. The CDR3, as DNA: TGTGCCAGCAGCTCCAGGGGAGCTAACTATGGCTACACCTTC. The chain combines TRBV7-9 with TRBJ1-2, with D maybe TRBD1 (6 bases). The CDR3 is 14 amino acids. Trimming stripped 4 bases from V and 0 bases from J, with 9 bases between. Germline values: CDR1 SEHNR, CDR2 FQNEAQ (reference sequence).

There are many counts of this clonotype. The CDR3 DNA sequence: TGTGCCAGCAGCTTACAGGAGAGCTATTCAAACTATGGCTACACCTTC. Its protein product is CASSLQESYSNYGYTF. The chain couples TRBV13 to TRBJ1-2; no clear D gene. Trimming took 2 bases from V and 2 from J, leaving 15 bases between them. This CDR3 region has 16 residues. Germline V lookup: CDR1 PRHDT, CDR2 FYEKMQ (reference sequence). Full variable domain (outside the CDR3, taken from reference TRBV13 and TRBJ1-2): AAGVIQSPRHLIKEKRETATLKCYPIPRHDTVYWYQQGPGQDPQFLISFYEKMQSDKGSIPDRFSAQQFSDYHSELNMSSLELGDSALYFCASSLQESYSNYGYTFGSGTRLTVV.

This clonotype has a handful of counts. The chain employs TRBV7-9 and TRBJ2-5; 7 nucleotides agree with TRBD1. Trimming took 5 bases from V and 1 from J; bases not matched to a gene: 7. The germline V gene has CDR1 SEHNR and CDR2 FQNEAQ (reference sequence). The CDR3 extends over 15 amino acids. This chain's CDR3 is CASSGTVGSQETQYF. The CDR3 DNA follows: TGTGCCAGCAGCGGGACAGTTGGGTCCCAAGAGACCCAGTACTTC. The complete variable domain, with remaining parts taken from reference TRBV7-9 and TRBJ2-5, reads DTGVSQNPRHKITKRGQNVTFRCDPISEHNRLYWYRQTLGQGPEFLTYFQNEAQLEKSRLLSDRFSAERPKGSFSTLEIQRTEQGDSAMYLCASSGTVGSQETQYFGPGTRLLVL.

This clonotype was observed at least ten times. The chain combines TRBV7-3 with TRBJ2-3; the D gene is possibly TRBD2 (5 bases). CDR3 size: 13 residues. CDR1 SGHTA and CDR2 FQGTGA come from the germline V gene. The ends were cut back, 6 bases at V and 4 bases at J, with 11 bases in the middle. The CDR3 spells CASSNGLSDTQYF. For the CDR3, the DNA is TGTGCCAGCAGTAACGGACTTTCAGATACGCAGTATTTT.

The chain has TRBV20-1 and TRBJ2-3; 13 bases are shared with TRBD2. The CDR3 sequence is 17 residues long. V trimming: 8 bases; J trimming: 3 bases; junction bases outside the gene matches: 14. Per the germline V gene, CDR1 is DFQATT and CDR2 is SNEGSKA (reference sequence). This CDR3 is CSPSGTSGIPGTDTQYF. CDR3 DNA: TGCAGTCCGTCCGGGACTAGCGGGATCCCGGGGACAGATACGCAGTATTTT.

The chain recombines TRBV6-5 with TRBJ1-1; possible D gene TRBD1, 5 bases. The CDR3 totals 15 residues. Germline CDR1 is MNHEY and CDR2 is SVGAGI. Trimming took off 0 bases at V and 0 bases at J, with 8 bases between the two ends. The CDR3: CASSYSPGLNTEAFF. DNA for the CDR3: TGTGCCAGCAGTTACTCACCGGGGCTGAACACTGAAGCTTTCTTT.

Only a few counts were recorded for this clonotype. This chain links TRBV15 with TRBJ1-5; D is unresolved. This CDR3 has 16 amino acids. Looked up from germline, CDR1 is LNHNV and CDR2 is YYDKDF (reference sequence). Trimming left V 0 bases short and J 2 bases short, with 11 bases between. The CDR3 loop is CATSRDPGDGNQPQHF. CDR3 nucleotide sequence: TGTGCCACCAGCAGAGATCCGGGTGACGGCAATCAGCCCCAGCATTTT.

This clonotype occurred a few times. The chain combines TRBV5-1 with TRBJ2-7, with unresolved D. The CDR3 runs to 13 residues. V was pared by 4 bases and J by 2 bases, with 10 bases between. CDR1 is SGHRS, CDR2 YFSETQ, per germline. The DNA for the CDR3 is TGCGCCAGCAGCCCAGAGTGGGCCTACGAGCAGTACTTC. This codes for CASSPEWAYEQYF.

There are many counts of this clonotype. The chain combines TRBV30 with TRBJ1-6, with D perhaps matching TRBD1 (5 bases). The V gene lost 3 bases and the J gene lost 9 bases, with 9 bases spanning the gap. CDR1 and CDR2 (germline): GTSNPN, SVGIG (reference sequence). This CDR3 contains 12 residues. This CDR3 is CAWRRGPSPLHF. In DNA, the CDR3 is TGTGCCTGGAGGAGGGGCCCTTCACCCCTCCACTTT. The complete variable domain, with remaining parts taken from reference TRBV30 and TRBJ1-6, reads SQTIHQWPATLVQPVGSPLSLECTVEGTSNPNLYWYRQAAGRGLQLLFYSVGIGQISSEVPQNLSASRPQDRQFILSSKKLLLSDSGFYLCAWRRGPSPLHFGNGTRLTVT.

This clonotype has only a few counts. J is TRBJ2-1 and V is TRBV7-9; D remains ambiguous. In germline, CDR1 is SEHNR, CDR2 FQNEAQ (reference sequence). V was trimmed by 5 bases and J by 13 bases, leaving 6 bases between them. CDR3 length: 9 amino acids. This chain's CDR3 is CASSRLQFF. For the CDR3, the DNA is TGTGCCAGCAGCAGGCTACAGTTCTTC.